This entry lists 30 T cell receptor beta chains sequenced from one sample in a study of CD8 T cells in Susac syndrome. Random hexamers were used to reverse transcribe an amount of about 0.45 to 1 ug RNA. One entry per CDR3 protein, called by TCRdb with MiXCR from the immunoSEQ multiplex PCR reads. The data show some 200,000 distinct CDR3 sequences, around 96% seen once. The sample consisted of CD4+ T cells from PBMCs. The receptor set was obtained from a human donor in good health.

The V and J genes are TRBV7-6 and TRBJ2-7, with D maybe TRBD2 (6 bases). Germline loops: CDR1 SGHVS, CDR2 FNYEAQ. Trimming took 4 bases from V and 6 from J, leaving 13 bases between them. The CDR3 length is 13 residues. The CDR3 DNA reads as TGTGCCAGCAGCTCGCGGGAACCCCTCGAGCAGTACTTC. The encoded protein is CASSSREPLEQYF.

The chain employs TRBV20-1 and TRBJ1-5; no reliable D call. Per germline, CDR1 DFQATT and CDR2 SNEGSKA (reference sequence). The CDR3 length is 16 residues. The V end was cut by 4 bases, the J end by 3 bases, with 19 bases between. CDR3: CSATDPLPRFNQPQHF. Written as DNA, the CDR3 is TGCAGTGCTACCGACCCATTGCCCCGCTTCAATCAGCCCCAGCATTTT.

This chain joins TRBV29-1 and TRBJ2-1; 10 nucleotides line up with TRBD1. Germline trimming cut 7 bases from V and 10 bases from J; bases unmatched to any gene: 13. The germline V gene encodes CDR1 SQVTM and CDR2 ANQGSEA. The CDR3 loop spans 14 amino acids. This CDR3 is CSAKTGTGEGEQFF. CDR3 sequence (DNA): TGCAGCGCTAAAACGGGGACAGGGGAGGGCGAGCAGTTCTTC.

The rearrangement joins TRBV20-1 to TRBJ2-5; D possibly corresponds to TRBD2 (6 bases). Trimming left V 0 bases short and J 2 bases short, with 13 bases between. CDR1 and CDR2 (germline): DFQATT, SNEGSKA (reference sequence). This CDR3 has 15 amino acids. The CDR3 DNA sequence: TGCAGTGCTAGAGATTTACTGGGGACTCAAGAGACCCAGTACTTC. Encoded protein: CSARDLLGTQETQYF.

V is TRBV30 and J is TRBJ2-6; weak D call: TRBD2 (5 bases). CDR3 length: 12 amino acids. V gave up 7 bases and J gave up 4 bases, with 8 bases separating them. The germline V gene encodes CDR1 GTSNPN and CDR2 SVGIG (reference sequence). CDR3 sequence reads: CAYGVGANVLTF. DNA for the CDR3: TGTGCCTACGGGGTGGGGGCCAACGTCCTGACTTTC.

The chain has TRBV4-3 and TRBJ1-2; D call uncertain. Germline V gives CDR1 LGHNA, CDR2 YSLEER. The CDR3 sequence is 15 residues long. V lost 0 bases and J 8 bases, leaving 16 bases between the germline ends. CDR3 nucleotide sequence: TGCGCCAGCAGCCAAGACGTCGTTCTAACGAGGGGCTACACCTTC. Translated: CASSQDVVLTRGYTF.

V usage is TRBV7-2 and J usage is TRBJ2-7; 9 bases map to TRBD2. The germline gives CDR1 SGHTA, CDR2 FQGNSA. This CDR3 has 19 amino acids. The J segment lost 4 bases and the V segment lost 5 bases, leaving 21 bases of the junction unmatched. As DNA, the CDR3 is TGTGCCAGCAGCCCTCCGCCCGGGACTAGCTCCCAGCACCCATACGAGCAGTACTTC. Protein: CASSPPPGTSSQHPYEQYF. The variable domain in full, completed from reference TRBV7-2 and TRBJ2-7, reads GAGVSQSPSNKVTEKGKDVELRCDPISGHTALYWYRQSLGQGLEFLIYFQGNSAPDKSGLPSDRFSAERTGGSVSTLTIQRTQQEDSAVYLCASSPPPGTSSQHPYEQYFGPGTRLTVT.

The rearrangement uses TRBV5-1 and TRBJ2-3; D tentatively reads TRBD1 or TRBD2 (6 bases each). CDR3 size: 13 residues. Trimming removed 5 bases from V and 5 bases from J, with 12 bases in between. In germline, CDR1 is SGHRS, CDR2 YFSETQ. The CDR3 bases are TGCGCCAGCAGGAGGGGGGCAGAAGATACGCAGTATTTT. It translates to CASRRGAEDTQYF.

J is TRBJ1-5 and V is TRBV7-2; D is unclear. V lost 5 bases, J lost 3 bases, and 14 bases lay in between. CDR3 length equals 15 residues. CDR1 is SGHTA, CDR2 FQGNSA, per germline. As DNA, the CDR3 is TGTGCCAGCAGCGAAAACCGGGATTCCAATCAGCCCCAGCATTTT. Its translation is CASSENRDSNQPQHF.

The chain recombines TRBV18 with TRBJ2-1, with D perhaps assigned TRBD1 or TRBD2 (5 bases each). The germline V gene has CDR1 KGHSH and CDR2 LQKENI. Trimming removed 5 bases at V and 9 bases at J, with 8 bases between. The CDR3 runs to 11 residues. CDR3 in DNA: TGTGCCAGCTCAGCCGGGACTGAGCAGTTCTTC. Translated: CASSAGTEQFF.

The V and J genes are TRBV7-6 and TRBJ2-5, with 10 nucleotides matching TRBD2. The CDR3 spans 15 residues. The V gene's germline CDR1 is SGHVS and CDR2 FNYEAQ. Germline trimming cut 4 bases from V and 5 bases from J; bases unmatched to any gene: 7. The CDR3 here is CASSSPSGSEETQYF. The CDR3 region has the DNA TGTGCCAGCAGCTCACCTAGCGGGAGCGAGGAGACCCAGTACTTC.

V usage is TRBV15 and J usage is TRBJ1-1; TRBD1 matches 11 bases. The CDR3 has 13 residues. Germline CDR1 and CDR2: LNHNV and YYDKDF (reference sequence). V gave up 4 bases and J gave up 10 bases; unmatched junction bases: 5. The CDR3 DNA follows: TGTGCCACCAGCATGGGACAGGGGGTGCGAGCTTTCTTT. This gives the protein CATSMGQGVRAFF.

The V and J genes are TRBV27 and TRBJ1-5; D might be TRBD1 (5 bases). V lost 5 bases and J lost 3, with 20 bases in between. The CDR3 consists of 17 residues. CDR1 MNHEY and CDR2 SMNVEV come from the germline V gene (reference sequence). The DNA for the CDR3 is TGTGCCAGCAGTCCACTCCTCCGGATGGACACCAATCAGCCCCAGCATTTT. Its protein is CASSPLLRMDTNQPQHF.

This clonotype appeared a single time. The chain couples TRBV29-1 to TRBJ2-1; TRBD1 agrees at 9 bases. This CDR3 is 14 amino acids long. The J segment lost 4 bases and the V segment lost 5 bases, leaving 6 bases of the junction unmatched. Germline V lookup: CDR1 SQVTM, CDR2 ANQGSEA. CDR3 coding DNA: TGCAGCGTTACTCCCGGGACAGGGTACAATGAGCAGTTCTTC. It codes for CSVTPGTGYNEQFF.

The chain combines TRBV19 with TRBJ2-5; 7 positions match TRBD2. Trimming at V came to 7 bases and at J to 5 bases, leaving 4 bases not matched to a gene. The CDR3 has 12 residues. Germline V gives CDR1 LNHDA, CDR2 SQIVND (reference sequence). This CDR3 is CASNRAGETQYF. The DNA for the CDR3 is TGTGCCAGTAATCGAGCGGGGGAGACCCAGTACTTC.

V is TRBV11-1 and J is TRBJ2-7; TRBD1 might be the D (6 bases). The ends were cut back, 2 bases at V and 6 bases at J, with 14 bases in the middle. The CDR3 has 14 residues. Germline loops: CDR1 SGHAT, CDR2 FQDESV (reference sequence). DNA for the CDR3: TGTGCCAGCAGCTTACCCCCCAGGGGCGCCGAGCAGTACTTC. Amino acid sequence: CASSLPPRGAEQYF. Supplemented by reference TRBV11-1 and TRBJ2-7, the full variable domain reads EAEVAQSPRYKITEKSQAVAFWCDPISGHATLYWYRQILGQGPELLVQFQDESVVDDSQLPKDRFSAERLKGVDSTLKIQPAELGDSAMYLCASSLPPRGAEQYFGPGTRLTVT.

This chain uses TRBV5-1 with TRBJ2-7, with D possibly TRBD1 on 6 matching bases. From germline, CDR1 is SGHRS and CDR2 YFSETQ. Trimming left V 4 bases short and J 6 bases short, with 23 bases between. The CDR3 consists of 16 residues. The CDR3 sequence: CASSQYYRETWREQYF. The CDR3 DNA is TGCGCCAGCAGCCAATATTACAGGGAAACCTGGCGCGAGCAGTACTTC.

The CDR3 bases are TGCAGCGTTACGACACCCGGCTCGACGCAGTACTTC. It specifies CSVTTPGSTQYF. The chain is built from TRBV29-1 and TRBJ2-7; D is uncertain. In germline, CDR1 is SQVTM, CDR2 ANQGSEA. The germline V and J ends were trimmed by 5 bases and 9 bases, with 17 bases remaining between them. The length of the CDR3 is 12 residues.

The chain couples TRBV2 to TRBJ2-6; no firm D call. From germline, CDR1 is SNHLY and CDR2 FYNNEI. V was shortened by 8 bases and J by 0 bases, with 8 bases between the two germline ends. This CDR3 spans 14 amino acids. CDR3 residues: CASSGSSGANVLTF. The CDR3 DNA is TGTGCCAGCTCCGGGTCCTCTGGGGCCAACGTCCTGACTTTC.

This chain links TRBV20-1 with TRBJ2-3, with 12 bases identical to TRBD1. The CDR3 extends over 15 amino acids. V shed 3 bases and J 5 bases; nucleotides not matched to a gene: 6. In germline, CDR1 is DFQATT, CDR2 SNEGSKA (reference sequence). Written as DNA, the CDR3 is TGCAGTGCTAGGGGGGACAGGGGGCGCCGAGATACGCAGTATTTT. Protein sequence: CSARGDRGRRDTQYF.

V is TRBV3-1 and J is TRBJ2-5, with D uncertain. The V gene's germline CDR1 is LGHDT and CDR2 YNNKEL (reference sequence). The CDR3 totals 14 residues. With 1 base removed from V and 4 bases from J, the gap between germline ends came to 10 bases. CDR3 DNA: TGTGCCAGCAGCCAAGGGCACGGGCGAGAGACCCAGTACTTC. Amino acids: CASSQGHGRETQYF.

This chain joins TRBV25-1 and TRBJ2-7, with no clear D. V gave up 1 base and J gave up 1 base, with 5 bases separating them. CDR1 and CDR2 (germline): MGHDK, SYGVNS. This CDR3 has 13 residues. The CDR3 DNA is TGTGCCAGCAGTGAATTATGGTCCTACGAGCAGTACTTC. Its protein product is CASSELWSYEQYF.

CDR3 nucleotide sequence: TGTGCCTGGAGTACTGGGATCGGCTATGGCTACACCTTC. As protein: CAWSTGIGYGYTF. V usage is TRBV30 and J usage is TRBJ1-2; D not certain. V lost 2 bases and J 4 bases, leaving 11 bases between the germline ends. CDR3 size: 13 residues. Germline V lookup: CDR1 GTSNPN, CDR2 SVGIG (reference sequence).

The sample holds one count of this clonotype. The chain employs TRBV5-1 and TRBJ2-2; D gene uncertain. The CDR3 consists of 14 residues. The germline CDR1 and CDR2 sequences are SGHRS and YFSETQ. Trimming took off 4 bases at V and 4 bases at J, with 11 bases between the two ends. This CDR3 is CASSPEGRTGELFF. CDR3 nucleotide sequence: TGCGCCAGCAGCCCCGAAGGCCGCACCGGGGAGCTGTTTTTT.

Written as DNA, the CDR3 is TGCAGTGCTAGAGGAGCGGGATGGAACGAGCAGTACTTC. Translating gives CSARGAGWNEQYF. V usage is TRBV20-1 and J usage is TRBJ2-7; 7 positions match TRBD2. Per germline, CDR1 DFQATT and CDR2 SNEGSKA (reference sequence). Germline trimming cut 1 base from V and 5 bases from J; bases unmatched to any gene: 5. The CDR3 has 13 residues.

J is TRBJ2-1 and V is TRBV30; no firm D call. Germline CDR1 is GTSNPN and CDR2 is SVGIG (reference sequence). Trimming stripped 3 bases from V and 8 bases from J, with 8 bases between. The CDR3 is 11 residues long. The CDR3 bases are TGTGCCTGGAGCCTAGAGGATGAGCAGTTCTTC. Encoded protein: CAWSLEDEQFF.

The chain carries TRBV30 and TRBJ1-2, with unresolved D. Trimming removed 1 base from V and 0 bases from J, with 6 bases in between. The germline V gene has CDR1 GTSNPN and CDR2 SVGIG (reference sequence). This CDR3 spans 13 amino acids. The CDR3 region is CAWSGIANYGYTF. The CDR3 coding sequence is TGTGCCTGGAGTGGGATAGCTAACTATGGCTACACCTTC.

The CDR3 reads CSASTSGGIVSYEQYF. The CDR3 nucleotides are TGCAGTGCGTCGACTAGCGGTGGAATTGTTTCCTACGAGCAGTACTTC. The V call is TRBV20-1, the J call TRBJ2-7, with 9 positions matching TRBD2. The CDR3 length is 16 residues. V lost 6 bases and J lost 1; bases outside the gene matches: 13. The V gene's germline CDR1 is DFQATT and CDR2 SNEGSKA (reference sequence).

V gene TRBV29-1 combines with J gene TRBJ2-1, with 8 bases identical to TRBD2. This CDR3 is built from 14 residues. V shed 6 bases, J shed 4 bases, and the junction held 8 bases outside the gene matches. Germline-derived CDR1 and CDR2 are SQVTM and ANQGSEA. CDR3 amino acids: CSVERGRIYNEQFF. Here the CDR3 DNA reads TGCAGCGTCGAACGCGGGAGGATTTACAATGAGCAGTTCTTC.

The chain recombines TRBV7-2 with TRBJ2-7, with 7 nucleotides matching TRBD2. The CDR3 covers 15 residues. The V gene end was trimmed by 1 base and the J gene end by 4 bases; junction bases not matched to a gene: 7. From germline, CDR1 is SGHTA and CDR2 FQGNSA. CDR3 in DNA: TGTGCCAGCAGCTTAGACGGGGGAGGGAGTTACGAGCAGTACTTC. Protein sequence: CASSLDGGGSYEQYF. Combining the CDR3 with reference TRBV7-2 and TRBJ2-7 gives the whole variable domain GAGVSQSPSNKVTEKGKDVELRCDPISGHTALYWYRQSLGQGLEFLIYFQGNSAPDKSGLPSDRFSAERTGGSVSTLTIQRTQQEDSAVYLCASSLDGGGSYEQYFGPGTRLTVT.